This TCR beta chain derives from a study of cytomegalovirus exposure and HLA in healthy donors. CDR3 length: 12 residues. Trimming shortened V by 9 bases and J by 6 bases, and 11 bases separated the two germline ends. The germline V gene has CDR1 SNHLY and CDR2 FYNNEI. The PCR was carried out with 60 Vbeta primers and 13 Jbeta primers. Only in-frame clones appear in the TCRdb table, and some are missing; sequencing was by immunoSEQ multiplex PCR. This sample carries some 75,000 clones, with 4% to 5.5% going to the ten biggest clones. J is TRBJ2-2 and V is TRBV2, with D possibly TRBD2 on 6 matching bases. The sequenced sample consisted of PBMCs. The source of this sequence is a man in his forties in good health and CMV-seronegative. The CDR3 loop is CARRREPGELFF. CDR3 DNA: TGTGCCAGAAGGCGGGAACCCGGGGAGCTGTTTTTT.